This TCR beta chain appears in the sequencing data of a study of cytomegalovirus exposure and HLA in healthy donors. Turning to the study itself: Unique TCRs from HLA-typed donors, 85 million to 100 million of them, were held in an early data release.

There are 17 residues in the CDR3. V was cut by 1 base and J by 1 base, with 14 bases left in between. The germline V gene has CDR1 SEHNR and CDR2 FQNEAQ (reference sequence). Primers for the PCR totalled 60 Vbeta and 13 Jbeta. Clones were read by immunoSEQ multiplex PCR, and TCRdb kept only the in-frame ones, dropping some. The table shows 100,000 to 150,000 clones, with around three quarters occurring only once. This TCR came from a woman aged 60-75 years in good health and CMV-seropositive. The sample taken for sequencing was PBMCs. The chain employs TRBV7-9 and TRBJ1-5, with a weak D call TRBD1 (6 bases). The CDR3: CASSLESGGRSNQPQHF. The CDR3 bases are TGTGCCAGCAGCTTAGAGTCTGGGGGCAGGAGCAATCAGCCCCAGCATTTT.